The rows below give T cell receptor beta chains drawn from one sample of a study of molecular identifiers for immune sequencing clone quantification. TCRdb re-called the PCR reads through MiXCR, storing one row per CDR3 protein. This table holds around 460,000 distinct CDR3 sequences, about a fifth found once. Sequenced material: naive CD8+ T cells from blood, with Jurkat cell RNA spiked in. Receptors originate from a human donor in good health. Some libraries in this study had Jurkat cell RNA spiked in. Each CDR3 is given with its conserved first and last residue. D genes are given only for firm matches. Clone size appears in some rows only: once, few, many, or a class for an expanded clone.

TRBJ1-1	.	.	TRBV7-9	TGTGCCAGCAGCCCTCAGGGTAGCACTGAAGCTTTCTTT	CASSPQGSTEAFF
TRBJ2-3	many	TRBD1	TRBV11-2	TGTGCCAGCACTAGGGACAGGATTACCGATACGCAGTATTTT	CASTRDRITDTQYF
TRBJ2-1	.	TRBD1	TRBV5-5	TGTGCCAGCAGCTTAGAGGGACAGGGATATGAGCAGTTCTTC	CASSLEGQGYEQFF
TRBJ2-5	many	.	TRBV21-1	TGTGCCAGCAGCCTTCAAGGGACTGTCGCCTACCTCGACCAAGAGACCCAGTACTTC	CASSLQGTVAYLDQETQYF
TRBJ1-1	many	.	TRBV6-4	TGTGCCAGCAGTGACTCGAACAAGAACACTGAAGCTTTCTTT	CASSDSNKNTEAFF
TRBJ2-3	many	.	TRBV9	TGTGCCAGCAGCGTGAGGGATACAGATACGCAGTATTTT	CASSVRDTDTQYF
TRBJ2-6	many	.	TRBV6-5	TGTGCCAGCAGACCCGGACTTATCTCTGGGGCCAACGTCCTGACTTTC	CASRPGLISGANVLTF
TRBJ1-5	.	.	TRBV19	TGTGCCAATAGTATCCGTCACAATCAGCCCCAGCATTTT	CANSIRHNQPQHF
TRBJ1-4	many	.	TRBV24-1	TGTGCCACCAGTTCCGGGAGGGGTAATGAAAAACTGTTTTTT	CATSSGRGNEKLFF
TRBJ1-5	few	TRBD1	TRBV4-1	TGCGCCAGCAGCCAAACAGGGGTTGGACAGCCCCAGCATTTT	CASSQTGVGQPQHF
TRBJ2-7	few	.	TRBV5-4	TGTGCCAGCAGCCCCGAGGGGGGGGCGGCCCTCAGCTCCCACGAGCAGTACTTC	CASSPEGGAALSSHEQYF
TRBJ1-3	few	.	TRBV30	TGTGCCTGGGGGACGGCCTCTGGAAACACCATATATTTT	CAWGTASGNTIYF
TRBJ2-3	many	.	TRBV6-5	TGTGCCAGCAGTTCATCGACTATGGGAGATACGCAGTATTTT	CASSSSTMGDTQYF
TRBJ2-7	.	.	TRBV11-2	TGTGCCAGCAGCTTACAGGGGATACAGTACGAGCAGTACTTC	CASSLQGIQYEQYF
TRBJ1-5	many	TRBD1	TRBV2	TGTGCCATCCGGAGACAGGGGGCCAATCAGCCCCAGCATTTT	CAIRRQGANQPQHF
TRBJ2-5	few	TRBD2	TRBV11-2	TGTGCCAGCAGCCCCCCGGGGGGGTCAGGCGAAGAGACCCAGTACTTC	CASSPPGGSGEETQYF
TRBJ2-1	many	.	TRBV7-9	TGTGCCAGCAGCTCCCCATCCGGGTCCCGCCGAGGTAATGAGCAGTTCTTC	CASSSPSGSRRGNEQFF
TRBJ2-1	.	.	TRBV6-6	TGTGCCAGCAGTCTTTTTGCCTACAATGAGCAGTTCTTC	CASSLFAYNEQFF
TRBJ2-1	few	TRBD2	TRBV6-2/TRBV6-3	TGTGCCAGCAGTTCAATACTAGCGGGAGCTGGCAATGAGCAGTTCTTC	CASSSILAGAGNEQFF
TRBJ2-3	many	.	TRBV28	TGTGCCAGCAGTTTATGGGACGGGACAGATACGCAGTATTTT	CASSLWDGTDTQYF
TRBJ1-4	.	.	TRBV7-9	TGTGCCAGCAGCCCTAGTGACGGGAGATGGCGTGAAAAACTGTTTTTT	CASSPSDGRWREKLFF
TRBJ2-1	many	.	TRBV11-2	TGTGCCAGCGGCGGCCTTGAGCAGTTCTTC	CASGGLEQFF
TRBJ1-1	few	.	TRBV29-1	TGCAGCACCGGGAGGGGGAACACTGAAGCTTTCTTT	CSTGRGNTEAFF
TRBJ2-7	.	TRBD1	TRBV10-3	TGTGCCATCAGTGAGTCTTATCACCTGGGACAGCTGTTAGTACAGCAGTACTTC	CAISESYHLGQLLVQQYF
TRBJ2-7	few	.	TRBV28	TGTGCCAGCAAGGTAGGGGGGAGCGCGGCCTACGAGCAGTACTTC	CASKVGGSAAYEQYF
TRBJ1-1	few	.	TRBV30	TGTGCCTGGATAGGGCTTGGCACTGAAGCTTTCTTT	CAWIGLGTEAFF
TRBJ1-4	many	.	TRBV4-3	TGCGCCAGCAGCCAAGATCATGTGGGGTCTGAAAAACTGTTTTTT	CASSQDHVGSEKLFF
TRBJ1-4	few	TRBD1	TRBV6-5	TGTGCCAGCAGTCAGAACGCTCCGACAGGGTTCCCGGAAAAACTGTTTTTT	CASSQNAPTGFPEKLFF
TRBJ1-1	.	TRBD1	TRBV14	TGTGCCAGCAGCCCACGCCCCCGGGACAGGCCTAACACTGAAGCTTTCTTT	CASSPRPRDRPNTEAFF
TRBJ1-1	many	.	TRBV28	TGTGCCAGCAGGTGGAGAGGTAACACTGAAGCTTTCTTT	CASRWRGNTEAFF
TRBJ2-7	many	TRBD1	TRBV4-1	TGCGCCAGCAGCCAAGACTGGACAGGGTCCTACGAGCAGTACTTC	CASSQDWTGSYEQYF
TRBJ2-1	.	TRBD2	TRBV9	TGTGCCAGCAGCGTAGTGACTAGCGGGACGAATGAGCAGTTCTTC	CASSVVTSGTNEQFF
TRBJ1-1	many	.	TRBV4-1	TGCGCCAGCAGCCAAGTCCAAGGACTGATCACTGAAGCTTTCTTT	CASSQVQGLITEAFF
TRBJ2-7	.	TRBD1	TRBV13	TGTGCCAGCAGCCAAACAGGGGGCGTCCACTACGAGCAGTACTTC	CASSQTGGVHYEQYF
TRBJ2-5	few	TRBD2	TRBV5-6	TGTGCCAGCAGCTTGGGCGCGGGGGGTCAACAAGAGACCCAGTACTTC	CASSLGAGGQQETQYF
TRBJ2-7	many	.	TRBV9	TGTGCCAGCAGCGCTTTCTTAGGCAGCGAGGTGTACTTC	CASSAFLGSEVYF
TRBJ2-2	.	TRBD1	TRBV19	TGTGCCAGTAGGGTTGGACAGGCGGCCGGGGAGCTGTTTTTT	CASRVGQAAGELFF
TRBJ2-7	many	.	TRBV30	TGTGCCTGGAGACACCCTAGCGAGCCCGTGTACGAGCAGTACTTC	CAWRHPSEPVYEQYF
TRBJ2-7	few	.	TRBV12-3/TRBV12-4	TGTGCCAGCACCGCCTCGGGACCCGGGAGCTCCTACGAGCAGTACTTC	CASTASGPGSSYEQYF
TRBJ2-5	.	.	TRBV6-2/TRBV6-3	TGTGCCAGCAGCCAACGGTCCGCAAGCTCTTCCAGGGGGACCCAGTACTTC	CASSQRSASSSRGTQYF
TRBJ2-3	many	.	TRBV6-2/TRBV6-3	TGTGCCAGCAGAGAAAAAGGACCTAACACAGATACGCAGTATTTT	CASREKGPNTDTQYF
TRBJ2-5	few	TRBD2	TRBV10-3	TGTGCCATCAGTGAGGAGGTTCTAGGCGGGGGAATCCAAGAGACCCAGTACTTC	CAISEEVLGGGIQETQYF
TRBJ2-7	few	TRBD2	TRBV6-5	TGTGCCAGCGGTTTAGGCGGGGGGGCCTACGAGCAGTACTTC	CASGLGGGAYEQYF
TRBJ2-1	few	.	TRBV11-3	TGTGCCAGCAGCCATAGGACCGCCTTCGATGAGCAGTTCTTC	CASSHRTAFDEQFF
TRBJ1-6	many	TRBD1	TRBV20-1	TGCAGTGCGGGGACAGGGCTTGATTCACCCCTCCACTTT	CSAGTGLDSPLHF
TRBJ2-2	few	.	TRBV7-9	TGTGCCAGCAGCTTAAACAAGGCGGGAACGAACACCGGGGAGCTGTTTTTT	CASSLNKAGTNTGELFF
TRBJ2-7	few	TRBD2	TRBV4-1	TGCGCCAGCAGCCATGCTAGCGGGGGGGAATACTACGAGCAGTACTTC	CASSHASGGEYYEQYF
TRBJ2-7	.	.	TRBV5-8	TGTGCCAGCAGCCGCAGGGTCTACGAGCAGTACTTC	CASSRRVYEQYF
TRBJ2-1	few	.	TRBV9	TGTGCCAGCAGCGAGGACACGTACAATGAGCAGTTCTTC	CASSEDTYNEQFF
TRBJ2-1	.	TRBD1	TRBV5-4	TGTGCCAGCAGCTACGCAGGGGGCGTGAGAATTGAGCAGTTCTTC	CASSYAGGVRIEQFF
TRBJ1-5	.	.	TRBV7-9	TGTGCCAGCAGCGCTGACAGTACCGTCGGTCAGCCCCAGCATTTT	CASSADSTVGQPQHF
TRBJ2-3	many	.	TRBV6-2/TRBV6-3	TGTGCCAGCAGTTCTGTCAGTCACACAGATACGCAGTATTTT	CASSSVSHTDTQYF